The clone carrying this TCR beta chain was seen more than once but under ten times. The data were obtained in a study of Graves' ophthalmopathy and Graves' hyperthyroidism. From RNA, the CDR3 regions of TCR beta chains were amplified and sequenced. Investigators did first-round RT-PCR with HTBI primers, then second-round multiplex PCR. Using its own MiXCR run on the multiplex PCR reads, TCRdb lists one record per CDR3 protein. The table records over a million distinct CDR3 sequences, 36% of them present only once. Input material: peripheral blood or thyroid tissue (not recorded which). The receptor's source is an adult man with Graves' hyperthyroidism.

The CDR3 here is CAWDRTGPINQPQHF. The CDR3 DNA is TGTGCCTGGGATCGGACCGGACCTATCAATCAGCCCCAGCATTTT. The V and J genes are TRBV11-1 and TRBJ1-5; D unresolved. CDR3 length: 15 amino acids. Per the germline V gene, CDR1 is SGHAT and CDR2 is FQDESV (reference sequence). V lost 11 bases to trimming and J lost 3 bases, with 20 bases between them.